These 19 T cell receptor beta chains originate from one sample sequenced in a study of blood T cells in healthy people across ages (dated by TCRdb to about 2015). Libraries came from 5' RACE. The run used an Illumina HiSeq 2500. A second PCR of about 6 to 12 cycles was run with a J-beta primer mix and a sample-barcoded 5' primer. Using fastp at Q25 and MiXCR, TCRdb reprocessed the public reads and kept productive beta chains. Duplicate CDR3 protein sequences are folded into a single record with the most common DNA and genes. Within this sample are around 1,100,000 distinct CDR3 sequences, with roughly two fifths of them counted one time only. About an eighth of the sample lies in the top ten. The sample taken for sequencing was blood. The receptors here all came from a man aged 18 to 29 in good health.

In its sample, this clonotype was seen many times. V usage is TRBV10-3 and J usage is TRBJ2-5; D perhaps matches TRBD1 (6 bases). Between the trimmed V and J ends, which lost 2 bases and 4 bases, there was a span of 11 bases. Germline-derived CDR1 and CDR2 are ENHRY and SYGVKD. The CDR3 length is 14 residues. The CDR3 DNA sequence: TGTGCCATCAGTGAGCAGGGGTCGGGAGAGACCCAGTACTTC. It is translated as CAISEQGSGETQYF.

The J gene is TRBJ1-4, the V gene TRBV20-1, with unresolved D. The V gene's germline CDR1 is DFQATT and CDR2 SNEGSKA (reference sequence). The CDR3 runs 15 residues. V was pared by 5 bases and J by 3 bases, with 16 bases between. The CDR3 is CSAEMVGSPNEKLFF. The CDR3 DNA sequence: TGCAGTGCTGAGATGGTTGGCAGTCCTAATGAAAAACTGTTTTTT.

The chain couples TRBV27 to TRBJ1-2; 8 positions agree with TRBD1. Germline assignment: CDR1 MNHEY and CDR2 SMNVEV (reference sequence). CDR3 length: 15 residues. Unmatched junction bases numbered 10, after V lost 1 base and J lost 9 bases. CDR3 bases: TGTGCCAGCAGTTTATTTAACAGGGGGGACGATAGCTACACCTTC. Translation gives CASSLFNRGDDSYTF.

A few counts support this clonotype. The J gene is TRBJ2-3, the V gene TRBV7-2, with TRBD1 as a possible D gene (6 bases). Germline loops: CDR1 SGHTA, CDR2 FQGNSA. Between the trimmed V and J ends, which lost 1 base and 0 bases, there was a span of 11 bases. The CDR3 runs 16 residues. DNA of the CDR3: TGTGCCAGCAGCTTAGATTCAGGGGTGAGCACAGATACGCAGTATTTT. Translation: CASSLDSGVSTDTQYF.

This clonotype was found a few times. The V call is TRBV4-2, the J call TRBJ2-7; D possibly corresponds to TRBD1 (5 bases). V shed 0 bases and J shed 1 base, with 16 bases lying between them. Germline V gene lookup returns CDR1 LGHNA and CDR2 YNFKEQ. This CDR3 region has 17 residues. In DNA form, the CDR3 reads TGTGCCAGCAGCCAAGATTTATTTCAGCCAGGGTCCTACGAGCAGTACTTC. It codes for CASSQDLFQPGSYEQYF.

J is TRBJ2-1 and V is TRBV9; the D gene could be TRBD1 or TRBD2 (5 bases each). The germline CDR1 and CDR2 sequences are SGDLS and YYNGEE. There are 14 residues in the CDR3. V gave up 6 bases and J gave up 6 bases, with 16 bases separating them. CDR3 DNA sequence: TGTGCCAGCAATACTGAGCAGGGAGTCAATGAGCAGTTCTTC. It translates to CASNTEQGVNEQFF.

The chain joins TRBV29-1 to TRBJ2-3; 12 nucleotides match TRBD1. V lost 5 bases and J lost 1; bases outside the gene matches: 7. The CDR3 covers 16 residues. Germline loops: CDR1 SQVTM, CDR2 ANQGSEA. In DNA, the CDR3 is TGCAGCGTTATGGTGGGGACAGGGGGCCGCACAGATACGCAGTATTTT. It encodes CSVMVGTGGRTDTQYF.

In its sample, this clonotype was seen a few times. This chain joins TRBV7-9 and TRBJ2-3, with 8 bases identical to TRBD1. The CDR3 is 14 residues long. CDR1 and CDR2 from the germline V gene are SEHNR and FQNEAQ (reference sequence). The ends lost 5 bases at V and 6 bases at J; junction bases unmatched: 7. This chain's CDR3 is CASSEDRDMDTQYF. CDR3 DNA: TGTGCCAGCAGCGAGGACAGGGACATGGATACGCAGTATTTT.

The V and J genes are TRBV4-1 and TRBJ1-5, with D unclear. The V gene's germline CDR1 is MGHRA and CDR2 YSYEKL. The V and J ends lost 4 bases and 5 bases respectively, with 24 bases between them. The CDR3 spans 18 residues. The CDR3 nucleotides read TGCGCCAGCAGCCTGTTACCACAATCCCGGGGTTATCATCAGCCCCAGCATTTT. The encoded protein is CASSLLPQSRGYHQPQHF.

The genes are TRBV20-1 and TRBJ1-3, with D possibly matching TRBD1 (5 bases). Germline V gene sequence: CDR1 DFQATT, CDR2 SNEGSKA (reference sequence). The CDR3 runs to 14 residues. Trimming took 0 bases from V and 2 from J, leaving 8 bases between them. CDR3 loop: CSAREMGAGNTIYF. The CDR3 nucleotides are TGCAGTGCTAGAGAGATGGGGGCTGGAAACACCATATATTTT.

The chain couples TRBV6-5 to TRBJ1-4; unclear D gene. Between the trimmed V and J ends, which lost 6 bases and 3 bases, there was a span of 11 bases. Germline V gene data show CDR1 as MNHEY and CDR2 as SVGAGI. There are 14 residues in the CDR3. CDR3 DNA: TGTGCCAGCAGCAGCGCCGGGGCTAATGAAAAACTGTTTTTT. Its translation: CASSSAGANEKLFF.

This clonotype has a handful of counts. This chain links TRBV12-3 or TRBV12-4 with TRBJ2-5; TRBD1 agrees at 9 bases. This CDR3 is 15 amino acids long. J lost 1 base, V lost 1 base, and 1 base had no gene match. CDR3 protein: CASSLGDRAQETQYF. The CDR3 DNA reads as TGTGCCAGCAGTTTAGGGGACAGGGCCCAAGAGACCCAGTACTTC.

The chain couples TRBV7-2 to TRBJ1-3; 7 nucleotides agree with TRBD1. Germline CDR1 reads SGHTA; CDR2 reads FQGNSA. The ends lost 3 bases at V and 3 bases at J; junction bases unmatched: 5. CDR3 size: 15 residues. Written as DNA, the CDR3 is TGTGCCAGCAGCTTCGGACAGGCACATGGAAACACCATATATTTT. Its protein product is CASSFGQAHGNTIYF. Based on the CDR3 plus reference TRBV7-2 and TRBJ1-3, the full variable domain is GAGVSQSPSNKVTEKGKDVELRCDPISGHTALYWYRQSLGQGLEFLIYFQGNSAPDKSGLPSDRFSAERTGGSVSTLTIQRTQQEDSAVYLCASSFGQAHGNTIYFGEGSWLTVV.

The chain combines TRBV10-3 with TRBJ2-1; D possibly matches TRBD1 or TRBD2 (5 bases each). The J call is in doubt because the DNA end fits TRBJ2-7 better. This CDR3 comprises 15 residues. Germline CDR1 is ENHRY and CDR2 is SYGVKD. CDR3 region: CAISESKGTHNEQYF. CDR3 coding DNA: TGTGCCATCAGTGAGTCGAAGGGGACCCACAATGAGCAGTACTTC.

This chain uses TRBV7-2 with TRBJ2-7, with D maybe TRBD2 (5 bases). The V and J ends lost 7 bases and 2 bases respectively, with 12 bases between them. The V gene's germline CDR1 is SGHTA and CDR2 FQGNSA. The CDR3 runs 13 residues. The CDR3 is CASTFFGAYEQYF. The CDR3 nucleotides read TGTGCCAGCACCTTCTTCGGGGCCTACGAGCAGTACTTC.

The chain links TRBV7-2 to TRBJ1-4; a possible D gene is TRBD1 (5 bases). The CDR3 has 13 amino acids. Looked up from germline, CDR1 is SGHTA and CDR2 is FQGNSA. V was trimmed by 7 bases and J by 7 bases, leaving 13 bases between them. CDR3 amino acids: CASTDRGGEKLFF. CDR3 bases: TGTGCCAGCACGGATAGGGGTGGTGAAAAACTGTTTTTT.

This clonotype appeared a few times. The chain recombines TRBV7-2 with TRBJ2-1; D gene ambiguous. V shed 5 bases and J shed 7 bases, with 9 bases lying between them. Germline assignment: CDR1 SGHTA and CDR2 FQGNSA. The CDR3 is made up of 12 amino acids. The CDR3 region has the DNA TGTGCCAGCAGCACCTGGCAAAATGAGCAGTTCTTC. The encoded protein is CASSTWQNEQFF.

This sequence joins TRBV5-1 and TRBJ2-5; D is unresolved. Trimming took 4 bases from V and 2 from J, leaving 12 bases between them. CDR3 size: 14 residues. Germline CDR1 reads SGHRS; CDR2 reads YFSETQ. The CDR3 region is CASSPFGAQETQYF. The CDR3 bases are TGCGCCAGCAGCCCCTTCGGAGCGCAAGAGACCCAGTACTTC.

This chain uses TRBV28 with TRBJ2-3; 12 bases are a match to TRBD2. CDR3 length equals 15 residues. J lost 7 bases, V lost 3 bases, and 5 bases had no gene match. Germline CDR1 MDHEN, CDR2 SYDVKM. The CDR3 sequence: CASSLILAGGNTQYF. The CDR3 DNA reads as TGTGCCAGCAGTTTGATCCTAGCGGGGGGGAATACGCAGTATTTT.